The rows below give T cell receptor beta chains drawn from one sample of a study of shared clonotypes between healthy human individuals. Clones were read by immunoSEQ multiplex PCR, and TCRdb kept only the in-frame ones, dropping some. The table shows about 490,000 clones, with 60% to 85% occurring only once. Sequenced sample: PBMCs. The receptors were sampled from a middle-aged woman in good health. Some clones in this sample may be carry-over from other donors' samples. CDR3s include the opening cysteine and the closing phenylalanine or tryptophan. Rows give clone size only sometimes, using once, few, many, or a class for an expanded clone.

clone_size,j_call,v_call,cdr3_aa
.,TRBJ2-1,TRBV9,CASSVVGEGVQFF
.,TRBJ1-2,TRBV2,CASSELDRSYGYTF
.,TRBJ1-2,TRBV7-7,CASSSTFAIYGYTF
few,TRBJ2-7,TRBV27,CASSTARTSGRYEQYF
.,TRBJ2-5,TRBV11-1,CASSPGAGHETQYF
many,TRBJ2-1,TRBV7-9,CASSKAGTGAAREQFF
.,TRBJ1-6,TRBV30,CAWSVGGNSPLHF
.,TRBJ2-2,TRBV7-2,CASSVGLARLTGELFF
.,TRBJ2-3,TRBV6-4,CASSEGTDHTDTQYF
once,TRBJ1-4,TRBV4-2,CASSHGQVPATNEKLFF
.,TRBJ1-1,TRBV29-1,CSVEERAWAGTEAFF
.,TRBJ2-2,TRBV19,CASSGTSRMTGELFF
.,TRBJ2-5,TRBV27,CASNRVRGETQYF
.,TRBJ2-2,TRBV7-9,CASSLQGANTGELFF
.,TRBJ2-3,TRBV28,CASSLGQGGADTQYF
.,TRBJ1-2,TRBV28,CASSSGQAVYGYTF
.,TRBJ2-7,TRBV2,CASRILGPGPYEQYF
.,TRBJ1-6,TRBV11-2,CASSLVSGTGNSPLHF
few,TRBJ2-6,TRBV27,CASTPSLGYNGANVLTF
.,TRBJ2-7,TRBV10-3,CAISAQPGLAGSSVYF
.,TRBJ1-5,TRBV7-2,CASSFLPNQPQHF
.,TRBJ1-2,TRBV28,CASTPTGQGNGYTF
.,TRBJ1-5,TRBV28,CASSFPDRGGQPQHF
.,TRBJ1-5,TRBV5-1,CASSPGTGARQPQHF
once,TRBJ2-2,TRBV5-1,CASSLGLAGPDTGELFF
.,TRBJ2-1,TRBV5-1,CASSIAGGGYNEQFF
.,TRBJ1-2,TRBV6-5,CASSYRGTDYGYTF
.,TRBJ1-3,TRBV5-4,CASSLDAGSGNTIYF
many,TRBJ2-3,TRBV7-9,CASSRGVDGTDTQYF
many,TRBJ1-1,TRBV29-1,CSVEEGLGTFF
.,TRBJ2-1,TRBV5-1,CASSSTGANNEQFF
.,TRBJ2-5,TRBV5-1,CASSPRLAGNQETQYF
.,TRBJ1-2,TRBV6-5,CASSVGQYYGYTF
.,TRBJ2-1,TRBV21-1,CASSKGDRESYNEQFF
.,TRBJ1-5,TRBV4-3,CASSQARDQPQHF
.,TRBJ2-6,TRBV4-1,CASSQDWRSVAGLSGANVLTF
once,TRBJ2-7,TRBV28,CASSSGWGHLLEQYF
.,TRBJ2-3,TRBV1,CTSHRGELSTDTQYF
.,TRBJ2-3,TRBV28,CASSSGGPDTQYF
many,TRBJ1-1,TRBV5-4,CASSGGLWGTEAFF
few,TRBJ2-3,TRBV7-6,CASSLAGGVDTQYF
.,TRBJ1-1,TRBV9,CASSARGEGRGTEAFF
.,TRBJ2-7,TRBV11-2,CASSPVQAYEQYF
.,TRBJ2-7,TRBV28,CASSRLDRDSSEQYF
.,TRBJ2-5,TRBV5-4,CASSAGIQETQYF
.,TRBJ2-7,TRBV7-9,CASSLRQTSGKDEQYF
.,TRBJ2-1,TRBV18,CASSPVNYNEQFF